The entry below gives a single TCR beta chain sequence along with its context. Profiling relied on immunoSEQ multiplex PCR, and the TCRdb table lists in-frame clones only, not all of them. Here the sample spans about 75,000 clones, 95% to 98% being singletons. The CDR3 spans 14 residues. V dropped 3 bases and J dropped 4 bases, with 10 bases sitting between them. Germline V gene data show CDR1 as LNHDA and CDR2 as SQIVND (reference sequence). This specimen belongs to a study of technical replicates of blood from several donors. This receptor was identified in a human donor in good health. This chain links TRBV19 with TRBJ1-5; D is uncertain. Material for sequencing was T cells isolated from PBMCs. In DNA form, the CDR3 reads TGTGCCAGTAGTATGCGGTCCGGGAATCAGCCCCAGCATTTT. It encodes CASSMRSGNQPQHF.